This record concerns one TCR beta chain sequence. Its cognate antigen is unknown. This entry belongs to a study of beta chain features in type 1 diabetes. Regarding the study as a whole: Type 1 diabetes patients had fewer VDJ junction insertions and more deletions. In comparison with healthy donors, patients had naive, central memory and Treg TCRB repertoires that appeared more similar.

Expressed TCRB transcripts were sequenced after all isolated RNA was converted to cDNA. Generated by immunoSEQ multiplex PCR, the TCRdb table keeps only in-frame clones and is missing some. The table includes tens of thousands of clones, under 35% detected once. Deletions cut 3 bases from V and 4 bases from J, with 19 bases between. This CDR3 spans 17 amino acids. Germline assignment: CDR1 LGHNA and CDR2 YSLEER. The sample consisted of stem cell memory CD4+ T cells from blood. This TCR was sampled from a woman younger than 35 in good health. The rearrangement links TRBV4-3 to TRBJ2-1, with D maybe TRBD1 (5 bases). The DNA of the CDR3 is TGCGCCAGCAGCCACTCTAAAGGGGTTTTACCTTACAATGAGCAGTTCTTC. Its translation: CASSHSKGVLPYNEQFF.